This T cell receptor beta chain was captured in a study of PD-L1 blockade in urothelial cancer. In the study overall: The year 2014 saw patients start atezolizumab, 1,200 mg intravenously every 3 weeks. Bladder-origin urothelial cancer in males described most of the roughly 30 patients.

The CDR3 is 14 residues long. The V end was cut by 9 bases, the J end by 1 base, with 15 bases between. Per the germline V gene, CDR1 is MNHNY and CDR2 is SVGAGI (reference sequence). Sequenced by immunoSEQ multiplex PCR; TCRdb stores in-frame clones only, minus some. The data show around 87,000 clones, roughly 85% seen once. Described time point: peripheral blood 6 weeks after treatment start. V is TRBV6-6 and J is TRBJ1-1, with D hard to call. The sequence was obtained from a man between 65 and 85 years old with urothelial cancer. The sample consisted of PBMCs, taken around atezolizumab (anti-PD-L1) treatment. CDR3 sequence: CASRMRESNTEAFF. In DNA, the CDR3 is TGTGCCAGTCGTATGCGGGAGTCGAACACTGAAGCTTTCTTT.